One and the same sample provided the 17 T cell receptor beta chains below, sequenced in a study of human T cells and chemical hapten exposure. TCRdb used MiXCR to reprocess the RACE reads, holding one entry per CDR3 protein. Among some 170,000 distinct CDR3 sequences listed, roughly 26% were seen once. The time point denotes: patch test 3, about 24 weeks after DPC sensitization. The treatment here: therapeutic diphenylcyclopropenone sensitization with weekly scalp DPC. Sequencing used whole blood, obtained in connection with sensitization to the hapten diphenylcyclopropenone (DPC). These receptors were taken from a woman younger than 30 with alopecia areata. Some clones in this sample may be carry-over from other donors' samples.

This clonotype has a handful of counts. J is TRBJ2-5 and V is TRBV9; the D is unclear. V was pared by 2 bases and J by 2 bases, with 7 bases between. The length of the CDR3 is 13 residues. Germline CDR1 reads SGDLS; CDR2 reads YYNGEE. CDR3 DNA sequence: TGTGCCAGCAGCGTCGATAAGCAAGAGACCCAGTACTTC. It encodes CASSVDKQETQYF.

This clonotype showed up just a few times. The chain recombines TRBV9 with TRBJ2-1, with D hard to call. The CDR3 is made up of 14 amino acids. Germline CDR1 and CDR2: SGDLS and YYNGEE. V was trimmed by 0 bases and J by 6 bases, leaving 10 bases between them. The CDR3 bases are TGTGCCAGCAGCGTAGAGGGTCGCGGCAATGAGCAGTTCTTC. It is translated as CASSVEGRGNEQFF. The entire variable domain, with the rest obtained from reference TRBV9 and TRBJ2-1, is as follows: DSGVTQTPKHLITATGQRVTLRCSPRSGDLSVYWYQQSLDQGLQFLIQYYNGEERAKGNILERFSAQQFPDLHSELNLSSLELGDSALYFCASSVEGRGNEQFFGPGTRLTVL.

In this sample, this clonotype turned up many times. The chain employs TRBV6-5 and TRBJ1-1; 7 bases map to TRBD1. Unmatched junction bases numbered 5, after V lost 5 bases and J lost 8 bases. Germline V gene data show CDR1 as MNHEY and CDR2 as SVGAGI. There are 12 residues in the CDR3. CDR3 region: CASSKTGREAFF. CDR3 DNA sequence: TGTGCCAGCAGTAAGACAGGGCGGGAAGCTTTCTTT.

This clonotype was detected once. J is TRBJ1-1 and V is TRBV5-1; 7 bases line up with TRBD1. The CDR3 spans 17 residues. The germline gives CDR1 SGHRS, CDR2 YFSETQ. The V gene end was trimmed by 0 bases and the J gene end by 0 bases; junction bases not matched to a gene: 8. The CDR3 region has the DNA TGCGCCAGCAGCTTGGCTCTGACAGGGTATATGAACACTGAAGCTTTCTTT. Translated: CASSLALTGYMNTEAFF.

CDR3 DNA: TGCAGTGCATTCCGGGACGGACCCGGGAGCAATGAGCAGTTCTTC. This gives the protein CSAFRDGPGSNEQFF. J is TRBJ2-1 and V is TRBV20-1; weak D call: TRBD2 (6 bases). Germline loops: CDR1 DFQATT, CDR2 SNEGSKA (reference sequence). V was trimmed by 6 bases and J by 6 bases, leaving 21 bases between them. This CDR3 contains 15 residues.

The V call is TRBV2, the J call TRBJ1-2, with TRBD1 identical over 10 bases. This CDR3 comprises 13 residues. After removal of 6 bases from V and 7 bases from J, the junction contained 5 bases not matched to a gene. Germline loops: CDR1 SNHLY, CDR2 FYNNEI. CDR3 sequence reads: CASRGDRGIGYTF. Here the CDR3 DNA reads TGTGCCAGCAGGGGGGACAGGGGAATTGGCTACACCTTC.

Worth noting for this clonotype: The junction and the germline gene differ at one end; a read error may be behind it. The chain couples TRBV7-3 to TRBJ2-5; 7 bases agree with TRBD2. The CDR3 spans 14 residues. CDR1 and CDR2 (germline): SGHTA, FQGTGA. The CDR3 coding sequence is TGTGTCAGCAGCTCCGGACTAGTAGAGGAGACCCAGTACTTC. Amino acids: CVSSSGLVEETQYF.

J is TRBJ1-4 and V is TRBV20-1; D is perhaps TRBD1 (6 bases). From germline, CDR1 is DFQATT and CDR2 SNEGSKA (reference sequence). The CDR3 covers 12 residues. The CDR3 region has the DNA TGCGCTCGTCGGGACACCCATGAAAAACTGTTTTTT. Translated, it gives CARRDTHEKLFF.

This clonotype has a handful of counts. CDR3 nucleotides: TGTGCCAGCAGCTTAGGAGAGCACCTAGGCTACACCTTC. Translation: CASSLGEHLGYTF. The V call is TRBV7-9, the J call TRBJ1-2; D remains ambiguous. Looked up from germline, CDR1 is SEHNR and CDR2 is FQNEAQ (reference sequence). This CDR3 contains 13 residues. V lost 1 base to trimming and J lost 8 bases, with 11 bases between them.

This clonotype has just one count. J is TRBJ2-1 and V is TRBV10-3; TRBD2 matches at 11 bases. Germline CDR1 and CDR2: ENHRY and SYGVKD. This CDR3 has 16 amino acids. V was pared by 6 bases and J by 6 bases, with 10 bases of the junction left unmatched. CDR3 residues: CAISVNSGGAGNEQFF. The CDR3 DNA reads TGTGCCATCAGCGTTAATAGCGGGGGGGCCGGCAATGAGCAGTTCTTC.

The CDR3 sequence: CSAVEGQHEQFF. The DNA for the CDR3 is TGCAGTGCGGTGGAGGGTCAGCATGAGCAGTTCTTC. This chain connects TRBV20-1 to TRBJ2-1; possible D gene TRBD2, 6 bases. This CDR3 comprises 12 residues. With 6 bases removed from V and 8 bases from J, the gap between germline ends came to 14 bases. From germline, CDR1 is DFQATT and CDR2 SNEGSKA (reference sequence).

This clonotype was observed at least ten times. The chain couples TRBV20-1 to TRBJ2-1; either TRBD1 or TRBD2 may fit D (5 bases each). There are 10 residues in the CDR3. Germline V gene lookup returns CDR1 DFQATT and CDR2 SNEGSKA (reference sequence). Trimming cost V 6 bases and J 9 bases, with 9 bases left between them. CDR3 coding DNA: TGCAGTGCCGTGGGGGTTGAGCAGTTCTTC. Its translation is CSAVGVEQFF.

This clonotype was detected a few times. The CDR3 nucleotides read TGCGCCAGCAGCTCCGGACAGGGGAACGGGTACGAGCAGTACTTC. Its translation: CASSSGQGNGYEQYF. The V and J genes are TRBV5-1 and TRBJ2-7, with 9 bases identical to TRBD1. Germline V gives CDR1 SGHRS, CDR2 YFSETQ. The V and J ends lost 3 bases and 4 bases, in that order; junction bases with no gene match: 8. The CDR3 runs to 15 residues.

The chain uses TRBV5-1 and TRBJ2-7, with no clear D. Trimming took off 1 base at V and 5 bases at J, with 13 bases between the two ends. The CDR3 is made up of 14 amino acids. Germline V gene lookup returns CDR1 SGHRS and CDR2 YFSETQ. The CDR3 loop reads CASSLSNTEDEQYF. Written as DNA, the CDR3 is TGCGCCAGCAGCTTGTCGAATACCGAGGACGAGCAGTACTTC.

The V gene is TRBV20-1, the J gene TRBJ2-1, with 14 positions matching TRBD2. V was clipped by 6 bases and J by 1 base; unmatched bases: 8. CDR1 DFQATT and CDR2 SNEGSKA come from the germline V gene (reference sequence). CDR3 length: 17 amino acids. The CDR3 nucleotides read TGCAGTGCGCCCGGGACTAGCGGGAGCTGGTCCTACAATGAGCAGTTCTTC. The encoded protein is CSAPGTSGSWSYNEQFF.

In its sample, this clonotype was seen a few times. The gene calls are TRBV2 and TRBJ1-1; D is possibly TRBD1 (5 bases). V lost 6 bases and J lost 2, with 13 bases in between. This CDR3 region has 14 residues. Germline CDR1 is SNHLY and CDR2 is FYNNEI. The CDR3 spells CASRAPRANTEAFF. CDR3 coding DNA: TGTGCCAGCAGGGCCCCCAGGGCTAACACTGAAGCTTTCTTT. Filled out from reference TRBV2 and TRBJ1-1, the complete variable domain reads EPEVTQTPSHQVTQMGQEVILRCVPISNHLYFYWYRQILGQKVEFLVSFYNNEISEKSEIFDDQFSVERPDGSNFTLKIRSTKLEDSAMYFCASRAPRANTEAFFGQGTRLTVV.

The rearrangement uses TRBV20-1 and TRBJ1-2; tentatively, D is TRBD1 (5 bases). The CDR3 spans 12 residues. V gave up 3 bases and J gave up 3 bases, with 8 bases separating them. Looked up from germline, CDR1 is DFQATT and CDR2 is SNEGSKA (reference sequence). The CDR3 is CSASVGDYGYTF. CDR3 bases: TGCAGTGCTAGTGTGGGGGACTATGGCTACACCTTC.